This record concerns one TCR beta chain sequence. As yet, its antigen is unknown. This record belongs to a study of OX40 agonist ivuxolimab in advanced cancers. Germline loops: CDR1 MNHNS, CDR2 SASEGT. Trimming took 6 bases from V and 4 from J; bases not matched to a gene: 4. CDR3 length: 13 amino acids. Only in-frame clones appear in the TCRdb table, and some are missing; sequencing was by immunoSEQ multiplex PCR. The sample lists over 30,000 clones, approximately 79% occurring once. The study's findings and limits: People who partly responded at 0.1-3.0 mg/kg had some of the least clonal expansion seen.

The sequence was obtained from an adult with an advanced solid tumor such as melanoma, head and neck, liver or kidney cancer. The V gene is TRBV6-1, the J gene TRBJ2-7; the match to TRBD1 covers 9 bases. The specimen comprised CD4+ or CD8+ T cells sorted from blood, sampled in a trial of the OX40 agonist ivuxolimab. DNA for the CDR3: TGTGCCAGCAGGGGACAGGGAACGTACGAGCAGTACTTC. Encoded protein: CASRGQGTYEQYF.